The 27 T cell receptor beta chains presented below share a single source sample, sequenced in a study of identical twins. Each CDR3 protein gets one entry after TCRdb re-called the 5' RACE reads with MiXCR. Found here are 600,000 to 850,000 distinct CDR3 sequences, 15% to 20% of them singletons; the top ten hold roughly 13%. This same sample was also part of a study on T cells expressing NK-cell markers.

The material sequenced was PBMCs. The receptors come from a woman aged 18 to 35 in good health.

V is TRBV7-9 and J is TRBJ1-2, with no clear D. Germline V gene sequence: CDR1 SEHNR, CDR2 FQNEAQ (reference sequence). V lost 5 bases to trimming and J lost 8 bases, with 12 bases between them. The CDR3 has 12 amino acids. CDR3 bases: TGTGCCAGCAGCGTAGACGGCATAGGCTACACCTTC. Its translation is CASSVDGIGYTF.

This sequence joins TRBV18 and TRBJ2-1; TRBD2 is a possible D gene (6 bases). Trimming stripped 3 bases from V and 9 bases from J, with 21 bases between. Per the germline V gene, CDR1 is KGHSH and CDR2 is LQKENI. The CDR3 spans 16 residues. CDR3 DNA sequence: TGTGCCAGCTCACCCCCCGGCAGCGGGCCATCCGGTGAGCAGTTCTTC. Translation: CASSPPGSGPSGEQFF.

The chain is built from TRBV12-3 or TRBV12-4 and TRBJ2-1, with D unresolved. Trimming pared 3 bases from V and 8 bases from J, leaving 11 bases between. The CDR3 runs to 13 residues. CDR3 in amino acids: CASSFPFKHEQFF. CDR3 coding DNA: TGTGCCAGCAGTTTCCCTTTCAAACATGAGCAGTTCTTC.

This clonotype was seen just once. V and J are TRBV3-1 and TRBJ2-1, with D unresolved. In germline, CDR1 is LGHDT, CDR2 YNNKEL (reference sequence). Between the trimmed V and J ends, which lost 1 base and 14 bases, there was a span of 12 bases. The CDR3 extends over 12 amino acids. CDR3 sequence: CASSQAQLGEFF. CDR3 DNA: TGTGCCAGCAGCCAAGCGCAACTGGGCGAGTTCTTC.

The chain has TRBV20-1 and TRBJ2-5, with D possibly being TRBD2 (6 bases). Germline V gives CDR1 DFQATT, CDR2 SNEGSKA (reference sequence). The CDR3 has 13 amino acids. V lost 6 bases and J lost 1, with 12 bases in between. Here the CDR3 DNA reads TGCAGTGCAATAGCGGATTTCCAAGAGACCCAGTACTTC. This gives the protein CSAIADFQETQYF.

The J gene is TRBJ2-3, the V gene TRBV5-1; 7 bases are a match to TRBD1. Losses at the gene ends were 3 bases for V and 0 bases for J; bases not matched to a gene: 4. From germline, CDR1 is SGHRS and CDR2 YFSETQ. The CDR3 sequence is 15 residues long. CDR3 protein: CASSYVGQSTDTQYF. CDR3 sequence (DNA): TGCGCCAGCAGCTATGTGGGACAGAGCACAGATACGCAGTATTTT.

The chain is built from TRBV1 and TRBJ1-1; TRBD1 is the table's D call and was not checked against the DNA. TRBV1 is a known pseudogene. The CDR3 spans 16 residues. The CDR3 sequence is CTSSQGVGGMNTEAFF. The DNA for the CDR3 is TGCACCAGCAGCCAAGGGGTGGGGGGGATGAACACTGAAGCTTTCTTT.

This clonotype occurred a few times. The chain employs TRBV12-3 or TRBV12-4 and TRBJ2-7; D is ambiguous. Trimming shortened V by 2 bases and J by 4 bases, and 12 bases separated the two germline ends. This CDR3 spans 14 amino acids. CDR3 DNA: TGTGCCAGCAGTTTATTGCCAGGTCCGTACGAGCAGTACTTC. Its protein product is CASSLLPGPYEQYF.

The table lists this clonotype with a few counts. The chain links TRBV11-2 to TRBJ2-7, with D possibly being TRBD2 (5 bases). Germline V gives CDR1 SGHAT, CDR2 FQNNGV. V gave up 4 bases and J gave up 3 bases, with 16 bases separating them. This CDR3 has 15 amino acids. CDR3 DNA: TGTGCCAGCAGCTCACCACTATTAAGCGGCTACGAGCAGTACTTC. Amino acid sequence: CASSSPLLSGYEQYF. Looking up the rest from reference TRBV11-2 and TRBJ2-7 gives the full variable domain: EAGVAQSPRYKIIEKRQSVAFWCNPISGHATLYWYQQILGQGPKLLIQFQNNGVVDDSQLPKDRFSAERLKGVDSTLKIQPAKLEDSAVYLCASSSPLLSGYEQYFGPGTRLTVT.

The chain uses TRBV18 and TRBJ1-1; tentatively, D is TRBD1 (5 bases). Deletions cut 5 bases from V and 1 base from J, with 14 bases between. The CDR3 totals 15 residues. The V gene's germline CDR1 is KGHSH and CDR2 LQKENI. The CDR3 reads CASSLQTASNTEAFF. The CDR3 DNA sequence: TGTGCCAGCTCATTACAGACAGCTTCGAACACTGAAGCTTTCTTT.

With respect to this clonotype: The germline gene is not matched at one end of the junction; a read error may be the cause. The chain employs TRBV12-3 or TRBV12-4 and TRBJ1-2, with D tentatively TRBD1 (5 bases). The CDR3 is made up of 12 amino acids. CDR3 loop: CASSLKRGLLIF. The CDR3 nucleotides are TGTGCCAGCAGTTTAAAACGGGGACTTTTAATCTTC.

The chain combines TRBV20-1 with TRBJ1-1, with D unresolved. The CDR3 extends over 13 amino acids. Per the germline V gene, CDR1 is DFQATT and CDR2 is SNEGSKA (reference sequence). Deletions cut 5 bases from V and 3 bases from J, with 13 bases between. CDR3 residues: CSAFMGGDTEAFF. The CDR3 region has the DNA TGCAGTGCTTTTATGGGTGGGGACACTGAAGCTTTCTTT.

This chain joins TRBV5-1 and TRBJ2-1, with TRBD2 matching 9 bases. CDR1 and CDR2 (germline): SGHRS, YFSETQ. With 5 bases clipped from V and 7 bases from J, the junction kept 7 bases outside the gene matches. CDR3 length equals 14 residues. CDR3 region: CASRRLAGLNEQFF. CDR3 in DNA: TGCGCCAGCAGAAGGCTAGCGGGATTAAATGAGCAGTTCTTC.

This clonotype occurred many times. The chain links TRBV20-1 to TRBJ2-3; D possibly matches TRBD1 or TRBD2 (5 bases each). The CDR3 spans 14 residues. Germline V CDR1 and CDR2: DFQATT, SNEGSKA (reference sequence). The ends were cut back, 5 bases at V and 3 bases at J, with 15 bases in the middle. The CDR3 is CSAPQGEGTDTQYF. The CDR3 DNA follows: TGCAGTGCTCCTCAGGGAGAGGGGACAGATACGCAGTATTTT.

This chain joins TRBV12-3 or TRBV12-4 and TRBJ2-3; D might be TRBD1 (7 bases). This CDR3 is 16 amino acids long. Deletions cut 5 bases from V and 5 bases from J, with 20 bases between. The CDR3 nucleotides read TGTGCCAGCAGTCTCAGTCAGGGGGGAGGAGGAGATACGCAGTATTTT. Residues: CASSLSQGGGGDTQYF.

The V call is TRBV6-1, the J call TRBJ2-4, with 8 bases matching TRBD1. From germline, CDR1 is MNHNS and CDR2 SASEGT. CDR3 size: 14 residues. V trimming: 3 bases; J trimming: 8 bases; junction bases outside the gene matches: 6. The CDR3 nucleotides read TGTGCCAGCAGTGAGACAGGGGAAGGGGACATTCAGTACTTC. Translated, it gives CASSETGEGDIQYF.

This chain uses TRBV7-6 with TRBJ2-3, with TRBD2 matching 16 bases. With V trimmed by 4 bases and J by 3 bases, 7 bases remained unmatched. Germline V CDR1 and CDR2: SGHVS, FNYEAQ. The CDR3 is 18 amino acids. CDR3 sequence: CASSSPGLAGGPTDTQYF. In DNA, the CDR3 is TGTGCCAGCAGCTCGCCGGGACTAGCGGGAGGGCCTACAGATACGCAGTATTTT.

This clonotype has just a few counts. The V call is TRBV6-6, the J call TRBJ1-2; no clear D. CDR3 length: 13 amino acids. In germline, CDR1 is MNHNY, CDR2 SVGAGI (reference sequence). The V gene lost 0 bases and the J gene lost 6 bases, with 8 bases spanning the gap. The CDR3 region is CASSYSDGDGYTF. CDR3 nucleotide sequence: TGTGCCAGCAGTTACTCGGACGGGGATGGCTACACCTTC.

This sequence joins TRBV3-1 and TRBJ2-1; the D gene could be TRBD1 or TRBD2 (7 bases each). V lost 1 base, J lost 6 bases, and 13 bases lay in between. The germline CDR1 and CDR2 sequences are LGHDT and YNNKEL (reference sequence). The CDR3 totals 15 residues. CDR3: CASSQAAGGGNEQFF. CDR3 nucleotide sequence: TGTGCCAGCAGCCAAGCGGCAGGGGGGGGCAATGAGCAGTTCTTC.

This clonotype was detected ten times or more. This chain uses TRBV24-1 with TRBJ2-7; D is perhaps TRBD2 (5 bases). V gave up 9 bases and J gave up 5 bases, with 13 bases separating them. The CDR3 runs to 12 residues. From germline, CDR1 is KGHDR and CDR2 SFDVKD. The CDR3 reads CATEEAPHEQYF. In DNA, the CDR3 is TGTGCCACCGAGGAGGCTCCGCACGAGCAGTACTTC.

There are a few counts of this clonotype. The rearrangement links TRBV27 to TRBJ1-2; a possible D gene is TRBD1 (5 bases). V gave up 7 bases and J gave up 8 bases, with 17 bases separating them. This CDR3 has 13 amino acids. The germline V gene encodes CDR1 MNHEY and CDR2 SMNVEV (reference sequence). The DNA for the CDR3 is TGTGCCAGCAAGGGAGGAGGGGCGGGGGGCTACACCTTC. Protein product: CASKGGGAGGYTF.

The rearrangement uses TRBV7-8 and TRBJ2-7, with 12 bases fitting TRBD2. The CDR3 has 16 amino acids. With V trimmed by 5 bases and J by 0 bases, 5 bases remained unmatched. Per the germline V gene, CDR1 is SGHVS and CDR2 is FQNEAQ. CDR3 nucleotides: TGTGCCAGCAGCCCGGGGACTAGCGGGCACTCCTACGAGCAGTACTTC. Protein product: CASSPGTSGHSYEQYF.

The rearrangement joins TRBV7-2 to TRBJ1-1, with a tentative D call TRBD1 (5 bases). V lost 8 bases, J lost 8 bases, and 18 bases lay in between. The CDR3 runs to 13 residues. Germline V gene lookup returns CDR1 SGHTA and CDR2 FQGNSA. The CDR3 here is CASLPGPRGEAFF. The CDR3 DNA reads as TGTGCCAGCTTACCGGGACCACGGGGCGAAGCTTTCTTT.

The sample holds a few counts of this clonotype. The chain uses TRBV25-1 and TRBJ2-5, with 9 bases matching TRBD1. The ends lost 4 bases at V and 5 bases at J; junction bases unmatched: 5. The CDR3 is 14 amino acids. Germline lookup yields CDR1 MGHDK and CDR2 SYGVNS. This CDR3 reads CASSVQGARETQYF. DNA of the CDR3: TGTGCCAGCAGTGTACAGGGGGCGCGGGAGACCCAGTACTTC.

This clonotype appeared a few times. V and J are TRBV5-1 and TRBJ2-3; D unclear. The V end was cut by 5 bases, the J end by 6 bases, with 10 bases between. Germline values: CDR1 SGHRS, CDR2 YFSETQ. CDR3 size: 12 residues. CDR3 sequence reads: CASRVIGDTQYF. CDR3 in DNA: TGCGCCAGCAGGGTCATCGGTGATACGCAGTATTTT.

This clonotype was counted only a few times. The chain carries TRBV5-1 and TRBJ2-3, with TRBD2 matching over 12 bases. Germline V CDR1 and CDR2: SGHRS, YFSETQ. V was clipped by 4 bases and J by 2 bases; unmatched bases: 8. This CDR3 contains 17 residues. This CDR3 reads CASSLLGLAGPTDTQYF. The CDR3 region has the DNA TGCGCCAGCAGCCTTCTCGGACTAGCGGGGCCCACAGATACGCAGTATTTT.

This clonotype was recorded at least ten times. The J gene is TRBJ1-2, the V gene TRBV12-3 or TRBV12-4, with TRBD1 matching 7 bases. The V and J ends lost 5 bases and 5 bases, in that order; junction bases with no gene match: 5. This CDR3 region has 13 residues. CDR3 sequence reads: CASSGDRAYGYTF. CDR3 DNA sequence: TGTGCCAGCAGTGGCGACAGGGCTTATGGCTACACCTTC.